This note documents a single T cell receptor (beta chain) sequence. The sample is drawn from a study of T-cell reconstitution after alpha-beta-depleted transplantation in children. This sample's TCRbeta library carried unique molecular identifier barcodes. TCRdb passed the PCR reads through MiXCR, listing each CDR3 protein once. The table shows approximately 520,000 distinct CDR3 sequences, with 32% occurring only once. V was pared by 0 bases and J by 3 bases, with 11 bases between. CDR3 length equals 15 residues. Germline V CDR1 and CDR2: KGHSH, LQKENI. This TCR derives from a human donor who donated a stem cell graft to a child with aplastic anemia. The chain carries TRBV18 and TRBJ1-1; D possibly corresponds to TRBD1 (5 bases). The sample here was PBMCs from the stem cell graft donor, taken from the stem cell graft. The DNA of the CDR3 is TGTGCCAGCTCACCACCGACGGGGCGGGACACTGAAGCTTTCTTT. Protein sequence: CASSPPTGRDTEAFF.